One and the same sample provided the 22 T cell receptor beta chains below, sequenced in a study of CD8 T cells in ankylosing spondylitis. Points from the study as a whole: Seemingly distinctive of ankylosing spondylitis blood was a TCR beta motif formed by eight highly homologous variants.

One entry per CDR3 protein, called by TCRdb with MiXCR from the 5' RACE reads. This table holds 670,000 or so distinct CDR3 sequences, under 20% found once. These receptors lack a known antigen. Sequencing was carried out using blood, either unsorted or a sorted T cell fraction (not recorded which). Receptors were obtained from a male donor with ankylosing spondylitis.

V and J are TRBV12-3 or TRBV12-4 and TRBJ2-3; D perhaps matches TRBD2 (6 bases). This CDR3 has 11 amino acids. The CDR3 sequence: CAASGADTQYF. Here the CDR3 DNA reads TGTGCAGCATCGGGAGCAGATACGCAGTATTTT.

The CDR3 region is CSVVRAAGGNYEQYF. CDR3 DNA sequence: TGCAGCGTTGTGCGTGCGGCAGGGGGGAACTACGAGCAGTACTTC. This chain joins TRBV29-1 and TRBJ2-7; D might be TRBD1 (7 bases). The germline CDR1 and CDR2 sequences are SQVTM and ANQGSEA. V gave up 4 bases and J gave up 3 bases, with 19 bases separating them. The CDR3 consists of 15 residues.

This clonotype was counted between two and nine times. Here the CDR3 DNA reads TGTGCCAGCAGCTCCCTCCAGGCCTCCCAAGAGACCCAGTACTTC. Encoded protein: CASSSLQASQETQYF. The rearrangement links TRBV7-9 to TRBJ2-5; D gene unclear. The CDR3 has 15 residues. Trimming took off 4 bases at V and 1 base at J, with 13 bases between the two ends. Germline-derived CDR1 and CDR2 are SEHNR and FQNEAQ (reference sequence).

This clonotype was seen repeatedly, ten times or more. The chain employs TRBV29-1 and TRBJ1-2; D might be TRBD1 (6 bases). Germline-derived CDR1 and CDR2 are SQVTM and ANQGSEA. V was pared by 5 bases and J by 8 bases, with 18 bases between. This CDR3 has 13 residues. The CDR3 bases are TGCAGCGTTCCCAGCACAGGGAGGCGAGGCTACACCTTC. It yields the protein CSVPSTGRRGYTF.

In this sample, this clonotype turned up many times. The rearrangement uses TRBV29-1 and TRBJ2-4; D might be TRBD1 (6 bases). This CDR3 has 16 residues. Trimming shortened V by 0 bases and J by 3 bases, and 15 bases separated the two germline ends. Germline V lookup: CDR1 SQVTM, CDR2 ANQGSEA. This chain's CDR3 is CSVEDGGWADKNIQYF. The CDR3 DNA sequence: TGCAGCGTTGAAGATGGGGGCTGGGCGGACAAAAACATTCAGTACTTC.

This clonotype was seen a few times. The V gene is TRBV6-5, the J gene TRBJ2-1; D is ambiguous. The germline V and J ends were trimmed by 0 bases and 9 bases, with 12 bases remaining between them. This CDR3 spans 14 amino acids. Per the germline V gene, CDR1 is MNHEY and CDR2 is SVGAGI. The CDR3 DNA follows: TGTGCCAGCAGTTACTCCAGCCCTCGGGTTGAGCAGTTCTTC. Its protein product is CASSYSSPRVEQFF.

V gene TRBV15 combines with J gene TRBJ2-1; possible D gene TRBD2, 6 bases. V lost 0 bases and J 8 bases, leaving 11 bases between the germline ends. Per the germline V gene, CDR1 is LNHNV and CDR2 is YYDKDF (reference sequence). This CDR3 is built from 14 residues. DNA of the CDR3: TGTGCCACCAGCAGAGACTCCGGGGGTGATGAGCAGTTCTTC. Protein product: CATSRDSGGDEQFF.

This clonotype showed up just once. This chain connects TRBV20-1 to TRBJ2-2; TRBD2 matches at 12 bases. J was trimmed by 4 bases and V by 0 bases; bases with no gene match: 6. Germline V gene data show CDR1 as DFQATT and CDR2 as SNEGSKA (reference sequence). This CDR3 is 17 amino acids long. CDR3 DNA sequence: TGCAGTGCTAGAGATGTCGCTAGCGGGAGGGGCACCGGGGAGCTGTTTTTT. This codes for CSARDVASGRGTGELFF.

This chain uses TRBV20-1 with TRBJ2-1; a weak D match, TRBD2 (6 bases). This CDR3 contains 14 residues. The germline gives CDR1 DFQATT, CDR2 SNEGSKA (reference sequence). Trimming stripped 1 base from V and 4 bases from J, with 11 bases between. The DNA of the CDR3 is TGCAGTGCTAGAGCCGGACTAAATTACAATGAGCAGTTCTTC. This sequence encodes CSARAGLNYNEQFF.

This sequence joins TRBV7-2 and TRBJ2-4; 7 bases align to TRBD2. The germline V gene has CDR1 SGHTA and CDR2 FQGNSA. With V trimmed by 3 bases and J by 2 bases, 7 bases remained unmatched. The length of the CDR3 is 16 residues. The CDR3 sequence is CASSLEGGRTKNIQYF. For the CDR3, the DNA is TGTGCCAGCAGCTTGGAGGGAGGGCGGACCAAAAACATTCAGTACTTC.

The gene calls are TRBV20-1 and TRBJ1-4, with D tentatively TRBD1 (6 bases). Trimming stripped 2 bases from V and 3 bases from J, with 10 bases between. The CDR3 runs 14 residues. CDR1 and CDR2 (germline): DFQATT, SNEGSKA (reference sequence). In DNA form, the CDR3 reads TGCAGTGCTAGACCACAGGGATCTAATGAAAAACTGTTTTTT. It is translated as CSARPQGSNEKLFF.

The V call is TRBV10-3, the J call TRBJ2-7; TRBD2 matches 7 bases. CDR1 and CDR2 (germline): ENHRY, SYGVKD. This CDR3 is built from 14 residues. The V and J ends lost 5 bases and 4 bases, in that order; junction bases with no gene match: 8. CDR3 DNA sequence: TGTGCCATCAGTTCCGCGGGAGTTGGGTACGAGCAGTACTTC. Protein product: CAISSAGVGYEQYF.

This clonotype was detected only once. The chain employs TRBV4-3 and TRBJ2-7, with 7 bases that match TRBD2. This CDR3 contains 16 residues. Germline assignment: CDR1 LGHNA and CDR2 YSLEER. Trimming cost V 0 bases and J 3 bases; bases outside gene matches: 8. The DNA for the CDR3 is TGCGCCAGCAGCCAAGATCGCGCGGGAGCCTACTACGAGCAGTACTTC. Translated: CASSQDRAGAYYEQYF.

This chain joins TRBV6-5 and TRBJ2-1, with 9 bases lining up with TRBD2. V lost 6 bases and J lost 10; bases outside the gene matches: 10. Germline assignment: CDR1 MNHEY and CDR2 SVGAGI. This CDR3 has 14 amino acids. The CDR3 DNA reads TGTGCCAGCAGATACAAGCGGGGGGCAGGCGAGCAGTTCTTC. This sequence encodes CASRYKRGAGEQFF.

This clonotype was recorded a few times. The chain couples TRBV20-1 to TRBJ2-5; no clear D. CDR3 size: 14 residues. Germline V lookup: CDR1 DFQATT, CDR2 SNEGSKA (reference sequence). V was trimmed by 3 bases and J by 3 bases, leaving 14 bases between them. Here the CDR3 DNA reads TGCAGTGCTAGCGGTGGTCAGGCCAAAGAGACCCAGTACTTC. Translation gives CSASGGQAKETQYF.

This clonotype was detected a few times. The V gene is TRBV11-1, the J gene TRBJ2-7; 9 bases agree with TRBD1. V lost 2 bases, J lost 3 bases, and 17 bases stayed unmatched. CDR1 is SGHAT, CDR2 FQDESV, per germline (reference sequence). This CDR3 has 19 amino acids. The CDR3 spells CASSLTISEGGQGIYEQYF. CDR3 nucleotides: TGTGCCAGCAGCTTAACTATCTCAGAGGGGGGACAGGGCATCTACGAGCAGTACTTC.

This clonotype was seen only a few times. The chain links TRBV6-1 to TRBJ2-2; no clear D. CDR1 MNHNS and CDR2 SASEGT come from the germline V gene. This CDR3 has 14 amino acids. Trimming removed 7 bases at V and 0 bases at J, with 9 bases between. The CDR3, as DNA: TGTGCCAGCAAGGGCGGCACGAACACCGGGGAGCTGTTTTTT. Translation gives CASKGGTNTGELFF.

The CDR3 region is CASSTPSRNEQYF. Written as DNA, the CDR3 is TGTGCCAGCAGCACCCCTAGTCGTAACGAGCAGTACTTC. The rearrangement uses TRBV7-9 and TRBJ2-7; D not resolved. There are 13 residues in the CDR3. Germline-derived CDR1 and CDR2 are SEHNR and FQNEAQ (reference sequence). Trimming took off 5 bases at V and 5 bases at J, with 13 bases between the two ends.

The rearrangement uses TRBV12-3 or TRBV12-4 and TRBJ2-2, with D tentatively TRBD2 (5 bases). V was trimmed by 6 bases and J by 7 bases, leaving 15 bases between them. The CDR3 contains 14 residues. The CDR3 coding sequence is TGTGCCAGCAGCGTGACTATCCGAGGCGGGGAGCTGTTTTTT. Translating it yields CASSVTIRGGELFF.

This clonotype was counted between two and nine times. V usage is TRBV29-1 and J usage is TRBJ2-7; TRBD2 agrees at 11 bases. The ends lost 5 bases at V and 7 bases at J; junction bases unmatched: 10. Per germline, CDR1 SQVTM and CDR2 ANQGSEA. This CDR3 has 14 residues. CDR3 DNA: TGCAGCGTTATTAGCGGGAGGGCCCGAGGAGAGCAGTACTTC. Translated, it gives CSVISGRARGEQYF.

The V call is TRBV27, the J call TRBJ2-1, with 11 nucleotides matching TRBD2. Looked up from germline, CDR1 is MNHEY and CDR2 is SMNVEV (reference sequence). The CDR3 has 16 amino acids. The ends lost 6 bases at V and 10 bases at J; junction bases unmatched: 14. Here the CDR3 DNA reads TGTGCCAGCAGGCCTTTAGCGGGAGGGGAGCGGGGCGAGCAGTTCTTC. This translates into CASRPLAGGERGEQFF.

V and J are TRBV3-1 and TRBJ2-1, with TRBD2 matching over 8 bases. The ends lost 2 bases at V and 2 bases at J; junction bases unmatched: 2. CDR1 and CDR2 (germline): LGHDT, YNNKEL (reference sequence). This CDR3 comprises 15 residues. The chain's CDR3 is CASSQLLAAYNEQFF. CDR3 sequence (DNA): TGTGCCAGCAGCCAACTACTAGCGGCCTACAATGAGCAGTTCTTC.